This passage covers 3 T cell receptor beta chains from one sample sequenced in a study of post-analysis software for immune sequencing data. Antigen specificity for these receptors is unknown. Unique molecular identifiers were present in the TCR beta cDNA libraries. TCRdb reprocessed the PCR reads with MiXCR, giving one entry per CDR3 protein. Here the sample spans hundreds of thousands of distinct CDR3 sequences, 55% to 60% being singletons. Study-wide results and limits: Higher frequency in patients than in controls was seen for five TRBV segments, with TRBV5-6, TRBV5-1 and TRBV20-1 among them.

Material: blood. The receptor set was obtained from a girl aged 2 to 10 with multiple sclerosis.

As DNA, the CDR3 is TGTGCCAGCAGCGCAGCGCCGGGACAGGGGGCATCCGGGGAGCTGTTTTTT. Translated, it gives CASSAAPGQGASGELFF. V gene TRBV5-5 combines with J gene TRBJ2-2, with 12 bases fitting TRBD1. The trim removed 4 bases at V and 6 bases at J, leaving 10 bases unmatched. This CDR3 contains 17 residues. Germline V lookup: CDR1 SGHKS, CDR2 YYEKEE (reference sequence).

The chain is built from TRBV9 and TRBJ2-2; possibly TRBD2 for D (6 bases). Germline CDR1 SGDLS, CDR2 YYNGEE. Deletions cut 4 bases from V and 3 bases from J, with 10 bases between. The CDR3 spans 14 residues. The CDR3 is CASSPRDYTGELFF. CDR3 DNA sequence: TGTGCCAGCAGCCCCCGGGACTACACCGGGGAGCTGTTTTTT.

The table lists this clonotype with a count of one. This chain connects TRBV20-1 to TRBJ2-3; 8 bases align to TRBD2. The CDR3 runs to 16 residues. Unmatched junction bases numbered 14, after V lost 1 base and J lost 8 bases. The V gene's germline CDR1 is DFQATT and CDR2 SNEGSKA (reference sequence). The CDR3 protein is CSARVNSGSTPGTQYF. CDR3 DNA sequence: TGCAGTGCTAGAGTGAACAGCGGGAGTACCCCAGGTACGCAGTATTTT.